These 7 T cell receptor beta chains were all obtained from the same sample, sequenced in a study of blood T cells in healthy people across ages (dated by TCRdb to the mid-2010s). The receptor library was made with 5' RACE. The sequencing machine was an Illumina HiSeq 2500. A second 7 to 11 cycle PCR used a sample-barcoded 5' primer and a J-beta primer mix. Using fastp trimming at Q25 and MiXCR clonotype assembly, TCRdb reanalyzed the public sequencing data and kept in-frame beta chains. Identical CDR3 proteins give one entry, which carries the most common genes and DNA. The table for this sample lists about 1,400,000 distinct CDR3 sequences; around 59% of them were counted only once. The ten most abundant clones make up more than 6% of the sample. Source material: blood. Receptors originate from a young man in good health.

The J gene is TRBJ1-3, the V gene TRBV6-2 or TRBV6-3, with no clear D. Germline CDR1 reads MNHEY; CDR2 reads SVGEGT. Trimming removed 6 bases at V and 0 bases at J, with 3 bases between. The CDR3 totals 12 residues. CDR3: CASRISGNTIYF. The DNA for the CDR3 is TGTGCCAGCAGAATCTCTGGAAACACCATATATTTT.

The rearrangement uses TRBV5-1 and TRBJ2-1, with D possibly TRBD2 on 6 matching bases. This CDR3 is built from 15 residues. Germline CDR1 is SGHRS and CDR2 is YFSETQ. V lost 1 base to trimming and J lost 5 bases, with 13 bases between them. The CDR3 loop reads CASSLFSGEHNEQFF. CDR3 in DNA: TGCGCCAGCAGCTTGTTCTCGGGGGAACACAATGAGCAGTTCTTC.

The DNA for the CDR3 is TGTGCCAGCATCCCCACCGGGGAGACCCCCTACAATGAGCAGTTCTTC. Amino acids: CASIPTGETPYNEQFF. V gene TRBV6-5 combines with J gene TRBJ2-1; a weak D match, TRBD2 (5 bases). This CDR3 is built from 16 residues. Deletions cut 7 bases from V and 2 bases from J, with 18 bases between. Germline-derived CDR1 and CDR2 are MNHEY and SVGAGI.

This clonotype came up a few times. CDR3 nucleotide sequence: TGCGCCAGCAGCTGGGGCGGGGGAATGGGCGAGCAGTACTTC. Its translation is CASSWGGGMGEQYF. The chain uses TRBV5-1 and TRBJ2-7, with 7 bases aligning to TRBD2. This CDR3 is 14 amino acids long. Unmatched junction bases numbered 9, after V lost 3 bases and J lost 6 bases. Per the germline V gene, CDR1 is SGHRS and CDR2 is YFSETQ.

V and J are TRBV7-2 and TRBJ2-5; 8 positions agree with TRBD2. The J call may be faulty, since TRBJ2-7 better matches the DNA end. The CDR3 has 14 residues. Germline CDR1 SGHTA, CDR2 FQGNSA. CDR3 sequence reads: CASSLVSGGGEQYF. The CDR3 region has the DNA TGTGCCAGCAGCTTAGTGAGCGGGGGAGGCGAGCAGTACTTC.

The V call is TRBV7-9, the J call TRBJ2-5; D is ambiguous. Germline loops: CDR1 SEHNR, CDR2 FQNEAQ (reference sequence). The CDR3 has 14 amino acids. V was trimmed by 4 bases and J by 0 bases, leaving 9 bases between them. This chain's CDR3 is CASSSVSYQETQYF. DNA of the CDR3: TGTGCCAGCAGCTCCGTTTCGTACCAAGAGACCCAGTACTTC.

This rearrangement joins TRBV4-1 to TRBJ2-2; 10 bases line up with TRBD1. V shed 3 bases, J shed 7 bases, and the junction held 8 bases outside the gene matches. The CDR3 sequence is 16 residues long. Germline V gene lookup returns CDR1 MGHRA and CDR2 YSYEKL. The chain's CDR3 is CASSHPDRGVFGELFF. CDR3 nucleotide sequence: TGCGCCAGCAGCCACCCGGACAGGGGGGTTTTCGGGGAGCTGTTTTTT.